These 5 T cell receptor beta chains were all obtained from the same sample, sequenced in a study of Graves' ophthalmopathy and Graves' hyperthyroidism. RNA transcripts yielded amplified TCR beta CDR3 regions. HTBI-primed first-round RT-PCR preceded second-round multiplex PCR. TCRdb itself ran the multiplex PCR reads through MiXCR, one entry per CDR3 protein. This table holds about 420,000 distinct CDR3 sequences, around 21% found once. The specimen was peripheral blood. The origin of the receptors is a woman aged 18-29 years with stable Graves' hyperthyroidism.

The chain couples TRBV28 to TRBJ1-6; D ambiguous. The V and J ends lost 5 bases and 0 bases respectively, with 11 bases between them. Germline lookup yields CDR1 MDHEN and CDR2 SYDVKM. This CDR3 comprises 16 residues. The CDR3 sequence is CASSGRLSSYNSPLHF. The CDR3 bases are TGTGCCAGCAGTGGACGGTTGAGCTCCTATAATTCACCCCTCCACTTT. Filled out from reference TRBV28 and TRBJ1-6, the complete variable domain reads DVKVTQSSRYLVKRTGEKVFLECVQDMDHENMFWYRQDPGLGLRLIYFSYDVKMKEKGDIPEGYSVSREKKERFSLILESASTNQTSMYLCASSGRLSSYNSPLHFGNGTRLTVT.

This clonotype was observed at least ten times. V and J are TRBV12-3 or TRBV12-4 and TRBJ2-5; TRBD2 agrees at 10 bases. CDR3 length: 14 amino acids. The V gene end was trimmed by 3 bases and the J gene end by 4 bases; junction bases not matched to a gene: 2. The CDR3 coding sequence is TGTGCCAGCAGTTTGAGACTAGCGGGAGAGACCCAGTACTTC. Amino acids: CASSLRLAGETQYF.

V and J are TRBV25-1 and TRBJ2-2; 7 bases align to TRBD2. The J segment lost 4 bases and the V segment lost 4 bases, leaving 6 bases of the junction unmatched. This CDR3 is built from 15 residues. Germline values: CDR1 MGHDK, CDR2 SYGVNS. In nucleotides, the CDR3 is TGTGCCAGCAGTGGAGGACTAGGCGTCACCGGGGAGCTGTTTTTT. Encoded protein: CASSGGLGVTGELFF.

This clonotype was recorded at least ten times. The chain is built from TRBV7-2 and TRBJ1-6, with D possibly TRBD1 on 6 matching bases. V lost 2 bases, J lost 6 bases, and 23 bases lay in between. The germline gives CDR1 SGHTA, CDR2 FQGNSA. CDR3 length: 19 amino acids. The CDR3, as DNA: TGTGCCAGCAGCTTACCGAACCGGACAGCGATGCCGTTTAATTCACCCCTCCACTTT. It is translated as CASSLPNRTAMPFNSPLHF.

V is TRBV6-1 and J is TRBJ1-1, with TRBD1 as a possible D gene (6 bases). The CDR3 has 13 residues. V lost 6 bases and J lost 1, with 9 bases in between. Germline values: CDR1 MNHNS, CDR2 SASEGT. The CDR3 DNA reads TGTGCCAGCAGGCGAGGGGGGAACACTGAAGCTTTCTTT. It specifies CASRRGGNTEAFF.